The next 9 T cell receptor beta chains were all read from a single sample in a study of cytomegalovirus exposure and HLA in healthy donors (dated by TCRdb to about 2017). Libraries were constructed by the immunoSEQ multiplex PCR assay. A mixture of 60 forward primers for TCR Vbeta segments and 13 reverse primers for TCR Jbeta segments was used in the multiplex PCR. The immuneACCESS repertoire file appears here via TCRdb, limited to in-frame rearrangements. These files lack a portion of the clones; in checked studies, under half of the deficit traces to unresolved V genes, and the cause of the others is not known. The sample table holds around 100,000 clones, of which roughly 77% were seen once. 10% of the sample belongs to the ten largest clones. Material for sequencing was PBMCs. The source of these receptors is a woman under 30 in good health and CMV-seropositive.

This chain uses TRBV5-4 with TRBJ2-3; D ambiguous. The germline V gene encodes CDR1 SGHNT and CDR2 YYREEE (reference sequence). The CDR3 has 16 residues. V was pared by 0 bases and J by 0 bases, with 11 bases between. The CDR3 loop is CASSLGPGASTDTQYF. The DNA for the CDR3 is TGTGCCAGCAGCTTGGGTCCCGGAGCTAGCACAGATACGCAGTATTTT.

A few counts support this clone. The CDR3 DNA reads as TGTGCCAGCACGAAAGGGGCAGGTTACTATGGCTACACCTTC. Protein product: CASTKGAGYYGYTF. The rearrangement links TRBV6-6 to TRBJ1-2; the D gene is possibly TRBD1 (5 bases). The ends were cut back, 7 bases at V and 3 bases at J, with 15 bases in the middle. The CDR3 extends over 14 amino acids. Germline V CDR1 and CDR2: MNHNY, SVGAGI (reference sequence).

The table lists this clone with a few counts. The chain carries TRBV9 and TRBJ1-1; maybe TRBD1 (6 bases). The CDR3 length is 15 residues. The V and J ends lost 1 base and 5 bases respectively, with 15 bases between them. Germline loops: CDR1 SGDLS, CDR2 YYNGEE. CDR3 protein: CASSVRSGGQTEAFF. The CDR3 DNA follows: TGTGCCAGCAGCGTAAGATCCGGGGGGCAAACTGAAGCTTTCTTT.

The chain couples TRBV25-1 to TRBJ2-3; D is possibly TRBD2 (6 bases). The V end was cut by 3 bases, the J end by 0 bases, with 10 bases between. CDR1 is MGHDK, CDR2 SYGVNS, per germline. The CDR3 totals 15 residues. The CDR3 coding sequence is TGTGCCAGCAGTGATAGCGGTAGTAGCACAGATACGCAGTATTTT. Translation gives CASSDSGSSTDTQYF. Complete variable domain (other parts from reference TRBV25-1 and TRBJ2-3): EADIYQTPRYLVIGTGKKITLECSQTMGHDKMYWYQQDPGMELHLIHYSYGVNSTEKGDLSSESTVSRIRTEHFPLTLESARPSHTSQYLCASSDSGSSTDTQYFGPGTRLTVL.

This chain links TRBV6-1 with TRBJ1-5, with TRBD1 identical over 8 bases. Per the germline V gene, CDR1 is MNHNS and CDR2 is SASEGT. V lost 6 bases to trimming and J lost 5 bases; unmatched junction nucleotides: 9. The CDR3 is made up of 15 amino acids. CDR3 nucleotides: TGTGCCAGCAGGAAACAGGGACAGGACTATCAGCCCCAGCATTTT. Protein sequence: CASRKQGQDYQPQHF.

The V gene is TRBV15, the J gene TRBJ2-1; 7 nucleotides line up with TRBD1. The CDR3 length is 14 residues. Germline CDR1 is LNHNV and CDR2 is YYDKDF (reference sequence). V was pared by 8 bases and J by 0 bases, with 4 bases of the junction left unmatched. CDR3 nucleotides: TGTGCCACCTGGGGACAGAGCTCCTACAATGAGCAGTTCTTC. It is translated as CATWGQSSYNEQFF.

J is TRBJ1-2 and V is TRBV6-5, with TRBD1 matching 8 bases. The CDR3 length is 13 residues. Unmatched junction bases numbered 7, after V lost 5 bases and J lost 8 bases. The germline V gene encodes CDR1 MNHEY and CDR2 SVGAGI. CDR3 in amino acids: CASSPTGGVGYTF. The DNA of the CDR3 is TGTGCCAGCAGTCCCACAGGGGGTGTCGGCTACACCTTC.

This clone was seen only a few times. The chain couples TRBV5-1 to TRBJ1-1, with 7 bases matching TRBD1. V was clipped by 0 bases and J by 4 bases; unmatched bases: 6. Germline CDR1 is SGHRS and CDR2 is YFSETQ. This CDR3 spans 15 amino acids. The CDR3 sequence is CASSLAGQGGTEAFF. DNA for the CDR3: TGCGCCAGCAGCTTGGCCGGGCAGGGGGGCACTGAAGCTTTCTTT.

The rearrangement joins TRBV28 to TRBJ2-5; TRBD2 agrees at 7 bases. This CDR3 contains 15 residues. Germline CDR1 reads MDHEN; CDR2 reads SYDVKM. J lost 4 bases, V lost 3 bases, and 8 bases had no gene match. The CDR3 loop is CASSLMRETGETQYF. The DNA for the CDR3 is TGTGCCAGCAGTTTGATGCGGGAGACTGGAGAGACCCAGTACTTC.